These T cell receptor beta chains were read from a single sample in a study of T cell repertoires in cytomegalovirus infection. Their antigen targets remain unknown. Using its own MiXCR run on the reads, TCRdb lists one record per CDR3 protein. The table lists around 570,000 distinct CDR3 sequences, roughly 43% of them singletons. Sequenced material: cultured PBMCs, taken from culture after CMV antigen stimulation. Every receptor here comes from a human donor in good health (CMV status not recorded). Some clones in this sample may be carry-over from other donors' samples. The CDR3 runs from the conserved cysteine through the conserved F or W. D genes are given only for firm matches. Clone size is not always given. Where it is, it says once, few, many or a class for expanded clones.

TGTGCCAGCAGTGAAATAACGCTCGGTGATTATAATTCACCCCTCCACTTT | CASSEITLGDYNSPLHF | . | . | TRBJ1-6 | TRBV2
TGTGCCAGCAGGGATTCGGGACTAGCGGGATTCACCGGGGAGCTGTTTTTT | CASRDSGLAGFTGELFF | few | TRBD2 | TRBJ2-2 | TRBV12-3/TRBV12-4
TGTGCCAGCACCCTGAGGGCTAACTCCTACAATGAGCAGTTCTTC | CASTLRANSYNEQFF | . | . | TRBJ2-1 | TRBV5-4
TGCGCCAGCAGCCACCCGAGCACTGAAGCTTTCTTT | CASSHPSTEAFF | few | . | TRBJ1-1 | TRBV4-1
TGTGCCAGTAGTAGACGACTAGCGGACCAAGAGACCCAGTACTTC | CASSRRLADQETQYF | . | TRBD2 | TRBJ2-5 | TRBV19
TGTGCCAGCAGCTCCAGCCGGGACATAGGATATGGCTACACCTTC | CASSSSRDIGYGYTF | once | . | TRBJ1-2 | TRBV2
TGTGCCAGCAGCTTCTGGCTAGCGGGTTACTCTGGGGCCAACGTCCTGACTTTC | CASSFWLAGYSGANVLTF | . | TRBD2 | TRBJ2-6 | TRBV5-6
TGTGCCAGCAGCTTAGCGCCCGATGGTACGCAGTATTTT | CASSLAPDGTQYF | . | . | TRBJ2-3 | TRBV7-2
TGTGCCAGCGAGAAGCGGGAGGGGCCCAATGAGCAGTTCTTC | CASEKREGPNEQFF | . | TRBD2 | TRBJ2-1 | TRBV6-2/TRBV6-3
TGTGCCAGCAGCGTAAGCCTCGGACTAGCGGGCTCGGATGAGCAGTTCTTC | CASSVSLGLAGSDEQFF | . | TRBD2 | TRBJ2-1 | TRBV9
TGCAGTGCTAGATTACTAGCGGGGGAGAGCCAAGAGACCCAGTACTTC | CSARLLAGESQETQYF | few | TRBD2 | TRBJ2-5 | TRBV20-1
TGTGCCAGCAGCGTAGTGACTAGCGGGGTCGGAGATACGCAGTATTTT | CASSVVTSGVGDTQYF | . | TRBD2 | TRBJ2-3 | TRBV7-2
TGTGCCAGCAGCCGCCGGTACGGGGAGCAAGAGACCCAGTACTTC | CASSRRYGEQETQYF | many | . | TRBJ2-5 | TRBV7-6
TGTGCCAGCATTGATAGGGCCTCTGGGGGAGAGACCCAGTACTTC | CASIDRASGGETQYF | . | . | TRBJ2-5 | TRBV7-9
TGCGCCAGCAGCCAAGAAATAACTGGGGCCAACGTCCTGACTTTC | CASSQEITGANVLTF | . | . | TRBJ2-6 | TRBV4-3
TGTGCCAGCAGCTCTGGACAGACGGCGAATCAGCCCCAGCATTTT | CASSSGQTANQPQHF | . | . | TRBJ1-5 | TRBV7-9
TGTGCCAGCAGCCACCGGGACAGGGCTGTACACGAGCAGTACTTC | CASSHRDRAVHEQYF | few | TRBD1 | TRBJ2-7 | TRBV5-6
TGCAGTGCTGAGGGGTCCTACGAGCAGTACTTC | CSAEGSYEQYF | . | . | TRBJ2-7 | TRBV20-1
TGTGCCAGCAGCCCCGACAGGGTATCAACTAATGAAAAACTGTTTTTT | CASSPDRVSTNEKLFF | . | TRBD1 | TRBJ1-4 | TRBV7-9
TGTGCCAGCAGCTTCCTAGCTCCCGTCAATGAGCAGTTCTTC | CASSFLAPVNEQFF | . | . | TRBJ2-1 | TRBV7-2
TGCGCCAGCAGCCACACAGGACCCACTGAAGCTTTCTTT | CASSHTGPTEAFF | few | . | TRBJ1-1 | TRBV4-1
TGTGCCAGCAGCCCTATGGTACAGGCTGGAAACACCATATATTTT | CASSPMVQAGNTIYF | . | . | TRBJ1-3 | TRBV7-2
TGTGCCAGCAGCTTTATGAGAGAGCAGTTCTTC | CASSFMREQFF | . | . | TRBJ2-1 | TRBV7-2
TGTGCCAGCAGCTTTGGAGGGGCTGGGACAGATACGCAGTATTTT | CASSFGGAGTDTQYF | few | . | TRBJ2-3 | TRBV7-8
TGTGCCAGCAGTTTAGGTAGCGGGGGGTCTGAGGAGTTCTTC | CASSLGSGGSEEFF | . | TRBD2 | TRBJ2-1 | TRBV12-3/TRBV12-4
TGTGCCAGCAGTCCCCGGACAGGTCCTGGAAACACCATATATTTT | CASSPRTGPGNTIYF | . | TRBD1 | TRBJ1-3 | TRBV12-3/TRBV12-4
TGTGCCAGCAGTCCAAATTACAGAGAGCAGTACTTC | CASSPNYREQYF | . | . | TRBJ2-7 | TRBV7-4
TGCAGTGCCACCGGAGTGGGTGGGAGGAACACTGAAGCTTTCTTT | CSATGVGGRNTEAFF | . | . | TRBJ1-1 | TRBV20-1
TGTGCCAGCAGCTTAGATAAGAGGGGCTCTAGGGCCGATGAGCAGTTCTTC | CASSLDKRGSRADEQFF | many | . | TRBJ2-1 | TRBV7-8
TGTGCCAGCAGCTTATGGGGCGGAAACACCGGGGAGCTGTTTTTT | CASSLWGGNTGELFF | few | . | TRBJ2-2 | TRBV7-2
TGCGCCAGCAGCCAAGATCATGGCAGCGAAGCCCCTCGGGATGAGCAGTTCTTC | CASSQDHGSEAPRDEQFF | . | . | TRBJ2-1 | TRBV4-1